This paragraph covers one T cell receptor (beta chain) sequence. These data belong to a study of shared clonotypes between healthy human individuals. DNA input for the unsorted PBMC replicate PCRs was about 270 ng, about 30,000 T cell genomes. Profiled with immunoSEQ multiplex PCR; TCRdb holds only in-frame clones, not every one. The data contain about 480,000 clones, about 79% of them singletons. Germline CDR1 is MDHEN and CDR2 is SYDVKM. The V gene lost 0 bases and the J gene lost 2 bases, with 13 bases spanning the gap. The CDR3 has 16 amino acids. The material sequenced was PBMCs. The genes are TRBV28 and TRBJ1-2, with D uncertain. The sequence came from a woman between 40 and 55 years old in good health. Some clones in this sample may be carry-over from other donors' samples. CDR3 in DNA: TGTGCCAGCAGTTTATGGCACCAGACAAGGAACTATGGCTACACCTTC. Its protein product is CASSLWHQTRNYGYTF.